This T cell receptor beta chain was identified during a study of molecular identifiers for immune sequencing clone quantification. Naive CD8 T cell sorting was performed on the CD8+CD4-CCR7+CD45RA+ phenotype. Unmatched junction bases numbered 3, after V lost 1 base and J lost 4 bases. The CDR3 totals 14 residues. Germline V gene sequence: CDR1 LGHNA, CDR2 YSLEER. TCRdb fed the PCR reads into MiXCR, producing one record per CDR3 protein. This table holds around 460,000 distinct CDR3 sequences, 25% found once. This clonotype was detected ten times or more. J is TRBJ1-2 and V is TRBV4-3; the match to TRBD1 covers 7 bases. This sequence originates from a human donor in good health. Some libraries in this study had Jurkat cell RNA spiked in. The sample taken for sequencing was naive CD8+ T cells from blood, with Jurkat cell RNA spiked in. Documented subset: FACS-sorted CD8+CD4-CCR7+CD45RA+ naive T cells. CDR3 residues: CASSQGTGVYGYTF. The CDR3 DNA follows: TGCGCCAGCAGCCAAGGGACAGGAGTCTATGGCTACACCTTC.